A selection of T cell receptor beta chains follows, all from one sample in a study of CD8 T cells in Susac syndrome. TCRdb recomputed calls from the immunoSEQ multiplex PCR reads with MiXCR, one row per CDR3 protein. In the table there are 330,000 or so distinct CDR3 sequences, 70% to 90% of which are singletons. Sequencing was done on a sample of CD8+ T cells from PBMCs. The source is a human donor with multiple sclerosis. CDR3s include the opening cysteine and the closing phenylalanine or tryptophan. The D gene is left open where the match is weak. Size values are once, few and many counts, or a class for expanded clones, and some rows have none.

16	.	.	TRBJ2-7	TRBV5-1	CASSLEGGESSYEQYF	TGCGCCAGCAGCTTGGAAGGTGGGGAAAGCTCCTACGAGCAGTACTTC
13	.	.	TRBJ2-7	TRBV20-1	CSARVPSSYEQYF	TGCAGTGCTAGAGTTCCTTCCTCCTACGAGCAGTACTTC
14	.	TRBD1	TRBJ2-1	TRBV7-3	CASKQGPTSPEQFF	TGTGCCAGTAAACAGGGGCCTACATCACCGGAGCAGTTCTTC
14	.	.	TRBJ2-5	TRBV25-1	CASSAGTGAETQYF	TGTGCCAGCAGTGCGGGGACTGGGGCGGAGACCCAGTACTTC
15	once	.	TRBJ2-7	TRBV6-6	CASSYSPAGGHEQYF	TGTGCCAGCAGTTACTCCCCCGCGGGTGGGCACGAGCAGTACTTC
17	once	.	TRBJ2-1	TRBV28	CASSLRDWDLAYNEQFF	TGTGCCAGCAGTTTACGAGATTGGGACCTCGCGTACAATGAGCAGTTCTTC
18	.	.	TRBJ2-2	TRBV19	CASSIDYIRTQGTGELFF	TGTGCCAGTAGTATAGATTATATCCGGACACAAGGAACCGGGGAGCTGTTTTTT
14	.	TRBD1	TRBJ2-7	TRBV7-2	CASSEGALGYEQYF	TGTGCCAGCAGCGAGGGGGCACTGGGCTACGAGCAGTACTTC
15	.	.	TRBJ1-1	TRBV9	CASSLLGRLNTEAFF	TGTGCCAGCAGCCTCCTCGGCAGGCTCAACACTGAAGCTTTCTTT
15	.	.	TRBJ1-2	TRBV12-3/TRBV12-4	CASSLLEGPNYGYTF	TGTGCCAGCAGTCTGCTCGAGGGTCCTAACTATGGCTACACCTTC
13	.	TRBD1	TRBJ1-1	TRBV6-6	CASSNRGATEAFF	TGTGCCAGCAGTAACAGGGGAGCAACTGAAGCTTTCTTT
14	.	.	TRBJ2-7	TRBV4-3	CASSQVFQGREQYF	TGCGCCAGCAGCCAAGTCTTCCAGGGACGCGAGCAGTACTTC
14	.	.	TRBJ1-5	TRBV28	CASNEGGLYQPQHF	TGTGCCAGCAACGAAGGGGGGTTGTATCAGCCCCAGCATTTT
13	.	.	TRBJ1-2	TRBV29-1	CSVDTGLSNGYTF	TGCAGCGTTGACACAGGGTTAAGTAATGGCTACACCTTC
17	.	.	TRBJ2-5	TRBV4-2	CASSQERDNFFQETQYF	TGTGCCAGCAGCCAAGAGAGGGACAACTTTTTCCAAGAGACCCAGTACTTC
15	.	.	TRBJ2-7	TRBV5-6	CASSLFRGQGPEQYF	TGTGCCAGCAGCTTGTTCAGGGGCCAAGGCCCCGAGCAGTACTTC
14	.	.	TRBJ2-3	TRBV27	CASSPLGAKDTQYF	TGTGCCAGCAGTCCCCTCGGGGCGAAAGATACGCAGTATTTT
11	.	.	TRBJ1-2	TRBV24-1	CATSAGYGYTF	TGTGCCACCAGTGCGGGCTATGGCTACACCTTC
16	.	TRBD1	TRBJ2-1	TRBV10-3	CAISAHRDRDYNEQFF	TGTGCCATCAGTGCCCACCGGGACAGGGACTACAATGAGCAGTTCTTC
14	.	.	TRBJ2-7	TRBV4-3	CASSQDRGNYEQYF	TGCGCCAGCAGCCAAGATCGGGGAAACTACGAGCAGTACTTC
15	.	TRBD1	TRBJ1-2	TRBV28	CASSLGVGTGHGYTF	TGTGCCAGCAGTTTAGGGGTCGGGACAGGGCATGGCTACACCTTC
14	.	TRBD2	TRBJ2-5	TRBV14	CASSQALAEETQYF	TGTGCCAGCAGCCAAGCACTAGCGGAAGAGACCCAGTACTTC
14	.	TRBD2	TRBJ2-7	TRBV27	CASRLAGAYYEQYF	TGTGCCAGCAGACTAGCGGGGGCATACTACGAGCAGTACTTC
13	.	.	TRBJ1-1	TRBV6-1	CASRAGSITEAFF	TGTGCCAGCAGGGCAGGGTCGATCACTGAAGCTTTCTTT
15	.	TRBD1	TRBJ2-3	TRBV12-5	CASGFTGQGTDTQYF	TGTGCTAGTGGTTTCACCGGACAGGGCACAGATACGCAGTATTTT
14	few	TRBD2	TRBJ2-1	TRBV6-1	CASSSSGAINEQFF	TGTGCCAGCAGTTCTAGCGGGGCGATCAATGAGCAGTTCTTC
14	few	.	TRBJ1-5	TRBV6-5	CASSYSPTNQPQHF	TGTGCCAGCAGTTACTCTCCCACCAATCAGCCCCAGCATTTT
14	.	.	TRBJ1-5	TRBV27	CASSSSGDNQPQHF	TGTGCCAGCAGTTCCTCAGGTGACAATCAGCCCCAGCATTTT
15	.	.	TRBJ2-2	TRBV3-1	CASTRSGPNTGELFF	TGTGCCAGCACCCGGAGCGGTCCGAACACCGGGGAGCTGTTTTTT
15	.	.	TRBJ1-5	TRBV28	CASSLWDGGNQPQHF	TGTGCCAGCAGTTTATGGGACGGTGGTAATCAGCCCCAGCATTTT
13	few	.	TRBJ2-2	TRBV12-3/TRBV12-4	CASSLGGAGELFF	TGTGCCAGCAGTTTGGGGGGTGCCGGGGAGCTGTTTTTT
14	.	.	TRBJ2-2	TRBV4-3	CASSPGAETGELFF	TGCGCCAGCAGCCCGGGAGCGGAGACCGGGGAGCTGTTTTTT
19	.	.	TRBJ2-2	TRBV7-9	CASSPLRMGGSLSTGELFF	TGTGCCAGCAGCCCACTACGAATGGGGGGAAGCCTTTCAACCGGGGAGCTGTTTTTT
15	.	.	TRBJ2-5	TRBV20-1	CSARGWGRQFETQYF	TGCAGTGCTAGAGGCTGGGGCAGGCAGTTTGAGACCCAGTACTTC
16	.	.	TRBJ2-2	TRBV7-9	CASSFLGDANTGELFF	TGTGCCAGCAGCTTCCTAGGGGATGCGAACACCGGGGAGCTGTTTTTT
13	.	.	TRBJ2-7	TRBV19	CASSPPGPYEQYF	TGTGCCAGTAGCCCCCCGGGGCCCTACGAGCAGTACTTC
15	.	TRBD1	TRBJ2-7	TRBV20-1	CSAPGQGRNPYEQYF	TGCAGTGCACCCGGACAGGGAAGAAACCCCTACGAGCAGTACTTC
15	.	.	TRBJ2-2	TRBV25-1	CASSPHGGSTGELFF	TGTGCCAGCAGTCCCCACGGGGGTTCCACCGGGGAGCTGTTTTTT
15	.	.	TRBJ2-2	TRBV12-3/TRBV12-4	CASSWGLRWTGELFF	TGTGCCAGCAGTTGGGGACTCCGGTGGACCGGGGAGCTGTTTTTT
14	.	.	TRBJ1-4	TRBV25-1	CASSEAGSGEKLFF	TGTGCCAGCAGTGAAGCAGGGTCGGGTGAAAAACTGTTTTTT
15	.	TRBD1	TRBJ2-7	TRBV15	CATSRAYRGKREQYF	TGTGCCACCAGCAGGGCTTACAGGGGGAAGCGCGAGCAGTACTTC
14	.	.	TRBJ1-5	TRBV27	CASSPGPLSQPQHF	TGTGCCAGCAGTCCGGGACCGCTTTCTCAGCCCCAGCATTTT
16	.	TRBD1	TRBJ1-2	TRBV25-1	CASSEGDRPYRSGCTF	TGTGCCAGCAGTGAAGGGGACAGGCCCTACCGTAGTGGCTGCACCTTC
16	.	TRBD2	TRBJ2-1	TRBV11-2	CASSLELASGDNEQFF	TGTGCCAGCAGCTTAGAATTGGCTAGCGGGGACAATGAGCAGTTCTTC
15	.	.	TRBJ1-2	TRBV14	CASSQEGLIAYGYTF	TGTGCCAGCAGCCAAGAGGGTCTGATAGCCTATGGCTACACCTTC
13	.	.	TRBJ2-1	TRBV19	CASSIGTYNEQFF	TGTGCCAGTAGTATAGGGACTTACAATGAGCAGTTCTTC
13	once	.	TRBJ2-1	TRBV5-6	CASRPGGDNEQFF	TGTGCCAGCAGACCAGGGGGGGACAATGAGCAGTTCTTC
13	.	.	TRBJ2-5	TRBV4-1	CASSHPPRETQYF	TGCGCCAGCAGCCACCCACCGCGAGAGACCCAGTACTTC
13	.	.	TRBJ2-1	TRBV9	CASSVDPTTRQFF	TGTGCCAGCAGCGTAGACCCCACTACTCGGCAGTTCTTC
14	.	.	TRBJ1-2	TRBV30	CAWGLDGTNYGYTF	TGTGCCTGGGGATTGGACGGCACTAACTATGGCTACACCTTC
14	.	TRBD2	TRBJ2-1	TRBV6-4	CASSGLAGSSEQFF	TGTGCCAGCAGTGGGCTAGCGGGAAGTTCTGAGCAGTTCTTC
15	once	.	TRBJ2-1	TRBV13	CASSPSEEKGDEQSF	TGTGCCAGTAGCCCCTCCGAGGAGAAAGGCGATGAGCAGTCCTTC
13	.	.	TRBJ2-1	TRBV29-1	CSELVSGYNEQFF	TGCAGCGAGTTAGTCAGCGGGTACAATGAGCAGTTCTTC
19	.	TRBD2	TRBJ2-1	TRBV28	CASSTAGLALTLGSNEQFF	TGTGCCAGCAGTACGGCGGGACTAGCGCTTACCTTGGGATCAAATGAGCAGTTCTTC
18	.	TRBD2	TRBJ2-5	TRBV2	CASSFDTSGRAHEETQYF	TGTGCCAGCAGTTTCGATACTAGCGGGAGGGCCCATGAGGAGACCCAGTACTTC